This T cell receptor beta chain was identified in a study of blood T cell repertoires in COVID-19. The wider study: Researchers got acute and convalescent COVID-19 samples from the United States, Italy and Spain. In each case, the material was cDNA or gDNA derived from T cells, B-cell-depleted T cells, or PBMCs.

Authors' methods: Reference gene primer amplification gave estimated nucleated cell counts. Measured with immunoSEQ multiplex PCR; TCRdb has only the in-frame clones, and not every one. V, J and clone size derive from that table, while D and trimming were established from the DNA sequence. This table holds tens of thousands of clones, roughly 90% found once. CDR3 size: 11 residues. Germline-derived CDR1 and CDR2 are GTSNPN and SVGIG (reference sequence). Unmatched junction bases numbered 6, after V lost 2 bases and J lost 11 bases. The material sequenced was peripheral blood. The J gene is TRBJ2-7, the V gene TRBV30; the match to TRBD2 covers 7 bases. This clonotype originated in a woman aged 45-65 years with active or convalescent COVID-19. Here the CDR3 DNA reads TGTGCCTGGAGTCGCGGGGGTCGGGAGTACTTC. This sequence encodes CAWSRGGREYF.